These 7 T cell receptor beta chains were sequenced from one sample in a study of blood T cell repertoires in COVID-19. TCRdb's table, derived via immunoSEQ multiplex PCR, lists solely in-frame clones and lacks some. This sample carries fewer than 130,000 clones, around 79% of them seen once, and the ten largest clones take 20%. Sequenced sample: peripheral blood. The receptors originated from a man in his 70s with active or convalescent COVID-19.

The V gene is TRBV4-1, the J gene TRBJ1-6; possibly TRBD1 for D (5 bases). Germline CDR1 is MGHRA and CDR2 is YSYEKL. The CDR3 runs to 16 residues. V lost 2 bases to trimming and J lost 7 bases, with 15 bases between them. CDR3 residues: CASSQSNIGGNSPLHF. CDR3 DNA: TGCGCCAGCAGCCAATCCAATATCGGGGGAAATTCACCCCTCCACTTT.

This sequence joins TRBV28 and TRBJ1-2; maybe TRBD1 (5 bases). There are 12 residues in the CDR3. Germline values: CDR1 MDHEN, CDR2 SYDVKM. V shed 6 bases and J shed 14 bases, with 19 bases lying between them. For the CDR3, the DNA is TGTGCCAGCAGCACCAACGTCTTGGAGGGGACCTTC. Translation: CASSTNVLEGTF.

This chain joins TRBV30 and TRBJ1-2, with 7 bases identical to TRBD1. Germline V CDR1 and CDR2: GTSNPN, SVGIG (reference sequence). The CDR3 contains 11 residues. V was pared by 3 bases and J by 8 bases, with 3 bases of the junction left unmatched. The CDR3 bases are TGTGCCTGGAGACAGGGGAAGGGCTACACCTTC. It encodes CAWRQGKGYTF.

This clone was counted between two and nine times. The chain uses TRBV30 and TRBJ1-1; D not certain. Trimming removed 0 bases at V and 3 bases at J, with 17 bases between. This CDR3 spans 16 amino acids. Looked up from germline, CDR1 is GTSNPN and CDR2 is SVGIG (reference sequence). The DNA for the CDR3 is TGTGCCTGGAGTGTGAGGCGTACCACCCGAGACACTGAAGCTTTCTTT. Translating it yields CAWSVRRTTRDTEAFF.

CDR3 sequence (DNA): TGTGCCTGGAGTCCGGGGGGCTCGGATGAAAAACTGTTTTTT. It specifies CAWSPGGSDEKLFF. The chain joins TRBV30 to TRBJ1-4; D is possibly TRBD1 (6 bases). This CDR3 comprises 14 residues. Looked up from germline, CDR1 is GTSNPN and CDR2 is SVGIG (reference sequence). V lost 2 bases to trimming and J lost 6 bases, with 13 bases between them.

The chain joins TRBV2 to TRBJ2-7; 11 nucleotides align to TRBD2. Unmatched junction bases numbered 7, after V lost 6 bases and J lost 3 bases. From germline, CDR1 is SNHLY and CDR2 FYNNEI. The CDR3 length is 15 residues. The CDR3 sequence: CASRAGLAGGYEQYF. The CDR3 DNA is TGTGCCAGCAGGGCCGGACTAGCGGGCGGCTACGAGCAGTACTTC.

This clone was seen a handful of times. The chain recombines TRBV13 with TRBJ1-2, with 10 positions matching TRBD1. J was trimmed by 3 bases and V by 5 bases; bases with no gene match: 9. This CDR3 contains 16 residues. CDR1 PRHDT and CDR2 FYEKMQ come from the germline V gene (reference sequence). CDR3 loop: CASSPYRDRGDYGYTF. CDR3 nucleotide sequence: TGTGCCAGCAGCCCTTATAGGGACAGGGGTGACTATGGCTACACCTTC.